The sequence of this T cell receptor (beta chain) was determined in a study of T cell responses to AZD1222 COVID-19 vaccine. Study results and caveats: An increase in Spike-specific TCR breadth and depth was observed after two AZD1222 doses.

Repertoires were generated with immunoSEQ multiplex PCR, while TCRdb's copy carries only in-frame clones and drops some. Of just under 75,000 clones in the sample, 80% are singletons; the top ten hold approximately 47%. There are 14 residues in the CDR3. The V gene end was trimmed by 6 bases and the J gene end by 6 bases; junction bases not matched to a gene: 8. Germline V gene data show CDR1 as MNHEY and CDR2 as SVGAGI. About this clone: Its antigen remains unknown.

The sequencing used peripheral blood, collected 28 days after the second AZD1222 dose. The rearrangement uses TRBV6-5 and TRBJ2-3, with 8 bases fitting TRBD2. This sequence originates from an adult who received the AZD1222 COVID-19 vaccine. Here the CDR3 reads CASSPGLAGDTQYF. In DNA form, the CDR3 reads TGTGCCAGCAGCCCCGGACTAGCAGGTGATACGCAGTATTTT.